A single sample is the source of the 13 T cell receptor beta chains below, sequenced in a study of CD8+ T cells in alopecia areata. The treatment was: oral pan-JAK inhibitor, 5-10 mg twice daily. RNA was isolated and reverse transcribed to cDNA, the sequencing template. The protocol was immunoSEQ multiplex PCR, while the TCRdb copy is restricted to in-frame clones and leaves out a portion. The sample has 150,000 to 250,000 clones, roughly three fifths seen once; the top ten hold over 3%. Sequenced here: CD4+ T cells sorted from blood, sampled at week 4, from a patient treated with tofacitinib. These receptors originate from a human donor with alopecia areata.

The sample holds a few counts of this clone. This sequence joins TRBV29-1 and TRBJ1-1, with D hard to call. The V gene's germline CDR1 is SQVTM and CDR2 ANQGSEA. The CDR3 contains 13 residues. CDR3 residues: CISTGRSNTEAFF. DNA of the CDR3: TGCATCTCCACCGGGAGGTCGAACACTGAAGCTTTCTTT.

The chain joins TRBV5-6 to TRBJ1-1; D is possibly TRBD1 (6 bases). Trimming stripped 5 bases from V and 0 bases from J, with 17 bases between. The CDR3 has 16 residues. Per the germline V gene, CDR1 is SGHDT and CDR2 is YYEEEE. Here the CDR3 DNA reads TGTGCCAGCAGTTCAGGGGCAGGCTTGATGAACACTGAAGCTTTCTTT. Residues: CASSSGAGLMNTEAFF.

This clone was seen only a few times. The V gene is TRBV30, the J gene TRBJ1-1; D is unresolved. The germline V gene has CDR1 GTSNPN and CDR2 SVGIG (reference sequence). The CDR3 has 12 amino acids. The germline V and J ends were trimmed by 4 bases and 3 bases, with 9 bases remaining between them. The CDR3 loop reads CAWKPRDTEAFF. CDR3 sequence (DNA): TGTGCCTGGAAGCCTAGAGACACTGAAGCTTTCTTT.

The chain couples TRBV7-9 to TRBJ2-1; 9 nucleotides agree with TRBD2. The CDR3 length is 15 residues. The germline CDR1 and CDR2 sequences are SEHNR and FQNEAQ (reference sequence). V trimming: 5 bases; J trimming: 3 bases; junction bases outside the gene matches: 5. CDR3 loop: CASSPLAGSYNEQFF. The CDR3 DNA sequence: TGTGCCAGCAGCCCTCTAGCGGGGAGCTACAATGAGCAGTTCTTC.

The V call is TRBV29-1, the J call TRBJ2-1; 11 bases line up with TRBD2. The CDR3 is made up of 13 amino acids. Germline V CDR1 and CDR2: SQVTM, ANQGSEA. With 5 bases clipped from V and 7 bases from J, the junction kept 4 bases outside the gene matches. The CDR3 loop reads CSVRASGGNEQFF. The CDR3, as DNA: TGCAGCGTTAGGGCTAGCGGGGGGAATGAGCAGTTCTTC.

The chain joins TRBV5-1 to TRBJ1-6; weak D call: TRBD1 (6 bases). The CDR3 loop spans 15 amino acids. CDR1 SGHRS and CDR2 YFSETQ come from the germline V gene. V was pared by 5 bases and J by 6 bases, with 15 bases between. The CDR3 region is CASSKTGLSNSPLHF. CDR3 bases: TGCGCCAGCAGTAAAACAGGGCTCTCTAATTCACCCCTCCACTTT.

The rearrangement uses TRBV7-2 and TRBJ1-4; no clear D gene. Trimming took off 1 base at V and 11 bases at J, with 17 bases between the two ends. This CDR3 has 15 residues. CDR1 is SGHTA, CDR2 FQGNSA, per germline. The CDR3 coding sequence is TGTGCCAGCAGCTTAGGGGGAGGGCCAAACGAGAAACTGTTTTTT. It codes for CASSLGGGPNEKLFF. The complete variable domain, with remaining parts taken from reference TRBV7-2 and TRBJ1-4, reads GAGVSQSPSNKVTEKGKDVELRCDPISGHTALYWYRQSLGQGLEFLIYFQGNSAPDKSGLPSDRFSAERTGGSVSTLTIQRTQQEDSAVYLCASSLGGGPNEKLFFGSGTQLSVL.

With regard to this clone: At one end, the junction sequence differs from germline, possibly due to a read error. The genes are TRBV7-7 and TRBJ2-5, with D possibly called TRBD1 or TRBD2 (5 bases each). Germline CDR1 SSHAT, CDR2 FNYEAQ (reference sequence). The CDR3 spans 14 residues. The CDR3 here is CASSLGTAQETQYF. The CDR3 nucleotides are TGTGCTAGCAGCCTCGGGACGGCACAAGAGACCCAGTACTTC.

The V and J genes are TRBV2 and TRBJ1-5, with D unresolved. This CDR3 contains 12 residues. Germline V gene lookup returns CDR1 SNHLY and CDR2 FYNNEI. Trimming removed 9 bases at V and 7 bases at J, with 13 bases between. The CDR3 sequence: CASKGGKQPQHF. In nucleotides, the CDR3 is TGTGCCAGTAAGGGAGGTAAGCAGCCCCAGCATTTT.

A note on this clone: Other DNA sequences in the sample encode the same CDR3. The chain has TRBV28 and TRBJ1-2; 8 bases are a match to TRBD1. Germline V gene lookup returns CDR1 MDHEN and CDR2 SYDVKM. V shed 5 bases and J 5 bases; nucleotides not matched to a gene: 7. There are 14 residues in the CDR3. CDR3 sequence (DNA): TGTGCCAGCAGTGAAGGAACAGGGGGTTATGGCTACACCTTC. Amino acids: CASSEGTGGYGYTF.

V is TRBV30 and J is TRBJ1-6; D is unclear. This CDR3 region has 17 residues. Germline assignment: CDR1 GTSNPN and CDR2 SVGIG (reference sequence). V lost 4 bases and J lost 3, with 19 bases in between. The CDR3 region has the DNA TGTGCCTGGACCGGACGAGGGCCGAGGGACTATAATTCACCCCTCCACTTT. It yields the protein CAWTGRGPRDYNSPLHF.

V gene TRBV5-1 combines with J gene TRBJ2-3; D possibly corresponds to TRBD2 (6 bases). This CDR3 has 14 residues. V was shortened by 0 bases and J by 5 bases, with 10 bases between the two germline ends. Germline CDR1 SGHRS, CDR2 YFSETQ. The CDR3, as DNA: TGCGCCAGCAGCTTGGTTCAGGGAGGAGATACGCAGTATTTT. Protein product: CASSLVQGGDTQYF. Based on the CDR3 plus reference TRBV5-1 and TRBJ2-3, the full variable domain is KAGVTQTPRYLIKTRGQQVTLSCSPISGHRSVSWYQQTPGQGLQFLFEYFSETQRNKGNFPGRFSGRQFSNSRSEMNVSTLELGDSALYLCASSLVQGGDTQYFGPGTRLTVL.

The chain employs TRBV9 and TRBJ2-3; 10 bases are shared with TRBD1. V shed 0 bases, J shed 4 bases, and the junction held 2 bases outside the gene matches. CDR1 SGDLS and CDR2 YYNGEE come from the germline V gene. This CDR3 is 15 amino acids long. CDR3 in DNA: TGTGCCAGCAGCGTAGCCGGGACAGGGGCAGATACGCAGTATTTT. Translated: CASSVAGTGADTQYF.